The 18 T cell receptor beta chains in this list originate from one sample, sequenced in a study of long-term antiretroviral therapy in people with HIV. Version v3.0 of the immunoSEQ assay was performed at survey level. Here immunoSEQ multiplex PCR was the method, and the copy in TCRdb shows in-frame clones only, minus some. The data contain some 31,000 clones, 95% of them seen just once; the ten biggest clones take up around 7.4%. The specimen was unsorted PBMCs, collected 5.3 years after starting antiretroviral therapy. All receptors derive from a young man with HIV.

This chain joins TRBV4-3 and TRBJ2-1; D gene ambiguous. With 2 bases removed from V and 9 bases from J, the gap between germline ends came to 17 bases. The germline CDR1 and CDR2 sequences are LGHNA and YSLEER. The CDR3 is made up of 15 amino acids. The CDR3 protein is CASSQKFLQPGEQFF. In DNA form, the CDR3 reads TGCGCCAGCAGCCAAAAATTTTTACAGCCTGGTGAGCAGTTCTTC.

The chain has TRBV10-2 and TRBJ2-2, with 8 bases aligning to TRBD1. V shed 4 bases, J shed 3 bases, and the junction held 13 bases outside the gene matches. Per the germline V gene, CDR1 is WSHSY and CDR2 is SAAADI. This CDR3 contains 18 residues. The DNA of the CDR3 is TGCGCCAGCAGTGGGGAGGACAGGGACGCCCCGGACACCGGGGAGCTGTTTTTT. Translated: CASSGEDRDAPDTGELFF.

CDR3 coding DNA: TGTGCCAGCACCACTAGTTCCTACGAGCAGTACTTC. Amino acids: CASTTSSYEQYF. This rearrangement joins TRBV28 to TRBJ2-7; TRBD2 might be the D (5 bases). CDR1 MDHEN and CDR2 SYDVKM come from the germline V gene. CDR3 length: 12 residues. Trimming shortened V by 7 bases and J by 1 base, and 8 bases separated the two germline ends.

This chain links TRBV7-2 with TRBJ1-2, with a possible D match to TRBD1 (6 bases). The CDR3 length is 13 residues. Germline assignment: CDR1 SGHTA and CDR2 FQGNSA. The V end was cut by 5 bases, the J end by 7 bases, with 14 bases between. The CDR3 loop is CASSRTLRGGYTF. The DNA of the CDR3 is TGTGCCAGCAGCCGTACCCTCAGGGGTGGCTACACCTTC.

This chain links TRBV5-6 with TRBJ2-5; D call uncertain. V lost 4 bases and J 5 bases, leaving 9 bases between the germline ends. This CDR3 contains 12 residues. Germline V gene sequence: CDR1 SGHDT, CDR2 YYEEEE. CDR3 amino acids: CASSADLETQYF. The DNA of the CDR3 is TGTGCCAGCAGCGCGGACCTCGAGACCCAGTACTTC.

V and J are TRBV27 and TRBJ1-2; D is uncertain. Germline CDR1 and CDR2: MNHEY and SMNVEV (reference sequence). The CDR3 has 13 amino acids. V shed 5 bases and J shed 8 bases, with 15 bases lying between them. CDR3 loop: CASSPRSTSGYTF. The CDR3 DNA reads TGTGCCAGCAGTCCCCGATCCACGTCGGGCTACACCTTC.

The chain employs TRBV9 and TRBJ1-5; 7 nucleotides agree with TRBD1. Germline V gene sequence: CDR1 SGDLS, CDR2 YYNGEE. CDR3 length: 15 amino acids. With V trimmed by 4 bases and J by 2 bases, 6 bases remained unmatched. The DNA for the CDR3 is TGTGCCAGCAGCCTCGGGACAGCCCGCAATCAGCCCCAGCATTTT. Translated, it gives CASSLGTARNQPQHF. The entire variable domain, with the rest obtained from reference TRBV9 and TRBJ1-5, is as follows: DSGVTQTPKHLITATGQRVTLRCSPRSGDLSVYWYQQSLDQGLQFLIQYYNGEERAKGNILERFSAQQFPDLHSELNLSSLELGDSALYFCASSLGTARNQPQHFGDGTRLSIL.

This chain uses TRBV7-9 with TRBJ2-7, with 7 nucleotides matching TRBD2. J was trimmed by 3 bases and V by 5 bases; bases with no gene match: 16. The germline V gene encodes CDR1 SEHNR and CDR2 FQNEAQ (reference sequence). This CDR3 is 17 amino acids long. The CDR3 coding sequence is TGTGCCAGCAGCACGAACTCCCTAGCGGTTGGAAACTACGAGCAGTACTTC. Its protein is CASSTNSLAVGNYEQYF.

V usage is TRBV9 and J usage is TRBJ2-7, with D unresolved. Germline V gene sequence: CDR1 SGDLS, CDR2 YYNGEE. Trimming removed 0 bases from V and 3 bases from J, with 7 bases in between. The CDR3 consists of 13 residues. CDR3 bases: TGTGCCAGCAGCGTAGCCACGGACTACGAGCAGTACTTC. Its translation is CASSVATDYEQYF.

The CDR3 DNA follows: TGTGCCAGCAGTCGGAAGACAGGGGGCTTGAACGAGCAGTACTTC. Its translation: CASSRKTGGLNEQYF. The V call is TRBV27, the J call TRBJ2-7; 10 bases align to TRBD1. This CDR3 contains 15 residues. V trimming: 5 bases; J trimming: 5 bases; junction bases outside the gene matches: 9. The germline V gene encodes CDR1 MNHEY and CDR2 SMNVEV (reference sequence).

CDR3 sequence reads: CASSVDGAAYSNQPQHF. As DNA, the CDR3 is TGTGCCAGCAGCGTAGATGGGGCAGCATATAGCAATCAGCCCCAGCATTTT. The rearrangement joins TRBV9 to TRBJ1-5; perhaps TRBD1 as D (5 bases). This CDR3 has 17 residues. The V gene's germline CDR1 is SGDLS and CDR2 YYNGEE. Between the trimmed V and J ends, which lost 0 bases and 0 bases, there was a span of 13 bases.

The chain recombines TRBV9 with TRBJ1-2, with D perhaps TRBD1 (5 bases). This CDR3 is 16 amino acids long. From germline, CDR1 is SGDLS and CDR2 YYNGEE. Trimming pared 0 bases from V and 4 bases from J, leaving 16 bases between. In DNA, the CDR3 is TGTGCCAGCAGCGTAGCTCCTAAGGGGCCCTTCTATGGCTACACCTTC. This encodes CASSVAPKGPFYGYTF.

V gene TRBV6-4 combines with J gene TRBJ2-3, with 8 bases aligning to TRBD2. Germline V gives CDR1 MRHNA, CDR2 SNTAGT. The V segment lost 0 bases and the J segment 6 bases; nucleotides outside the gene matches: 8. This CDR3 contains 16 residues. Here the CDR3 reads CASSDSTGGDMDTQYF. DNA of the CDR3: TGTGCCAGCAGTGACTCAACGGGGGGGGATATGGATACGCAGTATTTT.

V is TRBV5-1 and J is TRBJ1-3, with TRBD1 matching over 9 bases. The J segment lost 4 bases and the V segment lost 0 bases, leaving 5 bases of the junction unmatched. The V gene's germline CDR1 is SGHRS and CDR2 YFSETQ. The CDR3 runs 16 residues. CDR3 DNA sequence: TGCGCCAGCAGCTTGGACGTACAGGGGGCGGGAAACACCATATATTTT. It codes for CASSLDVQGAGNTIYF. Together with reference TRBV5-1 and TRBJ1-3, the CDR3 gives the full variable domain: KAGVTQTPRYLIKTRGQQVTLSCSPISGHRSVSWYQQTPGQGLQFLFEYFSETQRNKGNFPGRFSGRQFSNSRSEMNVSTLELGDSALYLCASSLDVQGAGNTIYFGEGSWLTVV.

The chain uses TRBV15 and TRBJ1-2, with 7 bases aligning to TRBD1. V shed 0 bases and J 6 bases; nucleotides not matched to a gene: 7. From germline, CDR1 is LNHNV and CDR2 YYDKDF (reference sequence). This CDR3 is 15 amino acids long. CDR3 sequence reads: CATSRDSGQMDGYTF. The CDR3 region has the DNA TGTGCCACCAGCAGAGATTCGGGACAGATGGATGGCTACACCTTC.

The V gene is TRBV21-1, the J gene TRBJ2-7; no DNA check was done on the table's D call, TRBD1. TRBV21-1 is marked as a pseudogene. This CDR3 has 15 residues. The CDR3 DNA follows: TGTGCCAGCAGCGAACCCCAGGGCCGATCCTACGAGCAGTACTTC. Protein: CASSEPQGRSYEQYF.

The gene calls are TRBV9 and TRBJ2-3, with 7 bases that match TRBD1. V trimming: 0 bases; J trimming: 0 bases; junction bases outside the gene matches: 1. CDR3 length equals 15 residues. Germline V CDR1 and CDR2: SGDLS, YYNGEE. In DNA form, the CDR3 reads TGTGCCAGCAGCGTAGGGGGACAGAGCACAGATACGCAGTATTTT. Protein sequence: CASSVGGQSTDTQYF.

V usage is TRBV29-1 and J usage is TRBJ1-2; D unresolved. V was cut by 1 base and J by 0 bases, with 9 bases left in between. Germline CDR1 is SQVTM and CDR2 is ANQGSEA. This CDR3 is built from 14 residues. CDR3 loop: CSVEADGTNYGYTF. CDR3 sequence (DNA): TGCAGCGTTGAAGCCGACGGGACTAACTATGGCTACACCTTC. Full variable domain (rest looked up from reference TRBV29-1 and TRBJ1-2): SAVISQKPSRDICQRGTSLTIQCQVDSQVTMMFWYRQQPGQSLTLIATANQGSEATYESGFVIDKFPISRPNLTFSTLTVSNMSPEDSSIYLCSVEADGTNYGYTFGSGTRLTVV.